This TCR beta chain was captured in a study of STAT5B mutations in CD4+ large granular lymphocyte leukemia. Looking at the study overall: The CDR3 'QG' motif was associated with a particular HLA allele among healthy donors.

Buffy coats from healthy blood donors served as controls. Authors' methods: Productive clonotypes were detectable down to 2.59 x 10-5 frequency. TCRdb's copy holds only in-frame clones and misses some; the assay was immunoSEQ multiplex PCR. V and J calls and clone size follow that table, whereas D and trimming were derived from the DNA. The sample has nearly 35,000 clones, around 80% seen once. In germline, CDR1 is MNHEY, CDR2 SMNVEV (reference sequence). The CDR3 runs to 15 residues. Study results and limitations: Main leukemic clonotypes were patient-specific, but roughly 25% appeared at low frequency elsewhere.

Notes on this clone: What it binds is not known.

The chain combines TRBV27 with TRBJ2-5; no firm D call. The DNA end is more similar to TRBJ2-7, so the J call may be wrong. Sequencing used CD4+ T cells from blood buffy coats. The sequence derives from a human donor in good health. The DNA for the CDR3 is TGTGCCAGCAGTTTAAGCGACTCTAGCTCCTACGAGCAGTACTTC. Translating it yields CASSLSDSSSYEQYF.